Shown below are 15 T cell receptor beta chains from a single sample sequenced in a study of cytomegalovirus exposure and HLA in healthy donors. Amplification used 60 Vbeta primers and 13 Jbeta primers. Only in-frame clones appear in the TCRdb table, and some are missing; sequencing was by immunoSEQ multiplex PCR. The sample has fewer than 180,000 clones; around 75% are singletons. The sequencing input was PBMCs. The receptor source for this set is a human donor in good health.

V and J are TRBV6-1 and TRBJ1-4, with TRBD1 as a possible D gene (5 bases). Germline V gene sequence: CDR1 MNHNS, CDR2 SASEGT. The ends were cut back, 0 bases at V and 4 bases at J, with 15 bases in the middle. The CDR3 spans 17 residues. The CDR3 loop is CASSEARGRDFNEKLFF. The CDR3 DNA reads TGTGCCAGCAGTGAAGCGCGGGGCAGAGATTTTAATGAAAAACTGTTTTTT.

This clone was seen a few times. The genes are TRBV6-5 and TRBJ2-1; D gene uncertain. The germline V gene encodes CDR1 MNHEY and CDR2 SVGAGI. Trimming shortened V by 6 bases and J by 3 bases, and 12 bases separated the two germline ends. The CDR3 spans 14 residues. CDR3 sequence reads: CASRSVNSYNEQFF. The CDR3 DNA sequence: TGTGCCAGCAGATCGGTAAACAGCTACAATGAGCAGTTCTTC.

The chain employs TRBV2 and TRBJ1-5; maybe TRBD1 (6 bases). Trimming shortened V by 7 bases and J by 1 base, and 14 bases separated the two germline ends. The CDR3 runs 15 residues. Germline V gene sequence: CDR1 SNHLY, CDR2 FYNNEI. The CDR3 sequence: CASKRTEQSNQPQHF. In DNA form, the CDR3 reads TGTGCCAGCAAAAGGACAGAGCAGAGCAATCAGCCCCAGCATTTT.

The chain recombines TRBV19 with TRBJ2-3; D is perhaps TRBD2 (5 bases). The CDR3 spans 15 residues. V shed 4 bases and J shed 0 bases, with 11 bases lying between them. Germline lookup yields CDR1 LNHDA and CDR2 SQIVND (reference sequence). The CDR3 coding sequence is TGTGCCAGTAGTACTATGACTACTAGCACAGATACGCAGTATTTT. The encoded protein is CASSTMTTSTDTQYF.

The V call is TRBV7-2, the J call TRBJ2-5; the D gene is possibly TRBD1 (6 bases). The V end was cut by 3 bases, the J end by 2 bases, with 10 bases between. The CDR3 consists of 14 residues. CDR1 SGHTA and CDR2 FQGNSA come from the germline V gene. CDR3 protein: CASSFGQLQETQYF. As DNA, the CDR3 is TGTGCCAGCAGCTTTGGACAGCTTCAAGAGACCCAGTACTTC.

The chain recombines TRBV5-1 with TRBJ1-2; perhaps TRBD1 as D (6 bases). The CDR3 contains 13 residues. Germline V lookup: CDR1 SGHRS, CDR2 YFSETQ. Trimming shortened V by 4 bases and J by 3 bases, and 10 bases separated the two germline ends. The CDR3 sequence: CASSERTDYGYTF. Here the CDR3 DNA reads TGCGCCAGCAGCGAAAGGACAGACTATGGCTACACCTTC.

The chain has TRBV5-6 and TRBJ2-7; no definite D call. Trimming removed 4 bases from V and 12 bases from J, with 17 bases in between. The CDR3 sequence is 12 residues long. Germline V gene data show CDR1 as SGHDT and CDR2 as YYEEEE. The CDR3 spells CASSRSNTPMYF. CDR3 in DNA: TGTGCCAGCAGCCGTTCAAACACCCCAATGTACTTC.

CDR3 sequence reads: CASSQNPGQGYGYTF. DNA for the CDR3: TGTGCCAGCAGCCAAAATCCGGGACAGGGATATGGCTACACCTTC. The rearrangement uses TRBV6-5 and TRBJ1-2, with 9 positions matching TRBD1. CDR1 is MNHEY, CDR2 SVGAGI, per germline. The CDR3 totals 15 residues. The trim removed 6 bases at V and 5 bases at J, leaving 10 bases unmatched.

Regarding this clone: A junction boundary mismatches the germline segment, possibly from a read error. The V gene is TRBV7-9, the J gene TRBJ1-5, with D perhaps matching TRBD1 (6 bases). The CDR3 has 15 residues. The germline V gene has CDR1 SEHNR and CDR2 FQNEAQ (reference sequence). Written as DNA, the CDR3 is TGTTCCAGCAGCTCTAGCGGGACAACTAATCAGCCCCAGCATTTT. It translates to CSSSSSGTTNQPQHF.

The J gene is TRBJ1-2, the V gene TRBV29-1, with D unclear. The CDR3 spans 15 residues. In germline, CDR1 is SQVTM, CDR2 ANQGSEA. V shed 1 base and J shed 0 bases, with 12 bases lying between them. CDR3 coding DNA: TGCAGCGTTGAAGGTGACGCGGAAACTAACTATGGCTACACCTTC. Translation gives CSVEGDAETNYGYTF.

The chain links TRBV28 to TRBJ1-5, with D perhaps TRBD1 (5 bases). The V gene lost 6 bases and the J gene lost 13 bases, with 16 bases spanning the gap. The CDR3 runs to 12 residues. The germline CDR1 and CDR2 sequences are MDHEN and SYDVKM. This CDR3 reads CASRVGGIPQHF. The DNA for the CDR3 is TGTGCCAGCAGGGTGGGGGGGATTCCTCAGCATTTT.

J is TRBJ2-7 and V is TRBV10-2; the match to TRBD2 covers 10 bases. This CDR3 spans 16 amino acids. Germline CDR1 is WSHSY and CDR2 is SAAADI. With V trimmed by 8 bases and J by 3 bases, 13 bases remained unmatched. CDR3 DNA: TGCGCCAGCTCGGGGGGTAGCGGGGGGACGAACTACGAGCAGTACTTC. Amino acids: CASSGGSGGTNYEQYF.

The rearrangement joins TRBV7-6 to TRBJ2-2; D is unclear. CDR3 length: 13 residues. Germline CDR1 SGHVS, CDR2 FNYEAQ. The V end was cut by 8 bases, the J end by 2 bases, with 9 bases between. The CDR3 bases are TGTGCCAGCGGCCTCACAAACACCGGGGAGCTGTTTTTT. This codes for CASGLTNTGELFF. Looking up the rest from reference TRBV7-6 and TRBJ2-2 gives the full variable domain: GAGVSQSPRYKVTKRGQDVALRCDPISGHVSLYWYRQALGQGPEFLTYFNYEAQQDKSGLPNDRFSAERPEGSISTLTIQRTEQRDSAMYRCASGLTNTGELFFGEGSRLTVL.

This chain connects TRBV6-5 to TRBJ2-1; 8 bases line up with TRBD2. CDR3 size: 15 residues. J was trimmed by 8 bases and V by 4 bases; bases with no gene match: 10. Per germline, CDR1 MNHEY and CDR2 SVGAGI. DNA for the CDR3: TGTGCCAGCAGTTCTCCGAGCGGGGGCCGGGATGAGCAGTTCTTC. Protein: CASSSPSGGRDEQFF.

The gene calls are TRBV30 and TRBJ2-2; 12 bases line up with TRBD1. The CDR3 runs 19 residues. J lost 0 bases, V lost 1 base, and 9 bases had no gene match. Germline values: CDR1 GTSNPN, CDR2 SVGIG (reference sequence). The CDR3 is CAWSGIGGQGAPNTGELFF. CDR3 DNA sequence: TGTGCCTGGAGTGGAATCGGGGGACAGGGGGCGCCGAACACCGGGGAGCTGTTTTTT.